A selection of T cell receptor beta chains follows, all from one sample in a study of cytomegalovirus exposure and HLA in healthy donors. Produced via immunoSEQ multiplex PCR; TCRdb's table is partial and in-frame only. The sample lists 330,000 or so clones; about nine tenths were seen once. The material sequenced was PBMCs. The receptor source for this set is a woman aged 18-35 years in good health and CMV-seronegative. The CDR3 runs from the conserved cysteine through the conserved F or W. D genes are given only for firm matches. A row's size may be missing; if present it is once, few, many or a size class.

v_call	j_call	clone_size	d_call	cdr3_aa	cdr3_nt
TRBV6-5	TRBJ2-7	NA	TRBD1	CAAGKQGLYEQYF	TGTGCCGCAGGGAAACAGGGGCTCTACGAGCAGTACTTC
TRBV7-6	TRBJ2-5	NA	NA	CASSLSGPPETQYF	TGTGCCAGCAGCTTAAGCGGGCCCCCAGAGACCCAGTACTTC
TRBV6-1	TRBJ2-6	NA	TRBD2	CASSEARGRAGANVLTF	TGTGCCAGCAGTGAAGCGCGGGGGAGGGCGGGGGCCAACGTCCTGACTTTC
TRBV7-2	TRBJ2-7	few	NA	CASSLNPYEQYF	TGTGCCAGCAGCTTAAATCCTTACGAGCAGTACTTC
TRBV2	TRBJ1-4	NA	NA	CASKGATTNEKLFF	TGTGCCAGCAAAGGGGCAACGACTAATGAAAAACTGTTTTTT
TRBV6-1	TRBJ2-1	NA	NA	CASSEVAGLGEQFF	TGTGCCAGCAGTGAAGTGGCAGGGTTGGGTGAGCAGTTCTTC
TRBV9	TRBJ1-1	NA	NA	CASSVSGAGEAFF	TGTGCCAGCAGCGTCTCTGGTGCGGGTGAAGCTTTCTTT
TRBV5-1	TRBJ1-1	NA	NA	CASSVGQRHVYTEAFF	TGCGCCAGCAGCGTTGGACAGCGACACGTATACACTGAAGCTTTCTTT
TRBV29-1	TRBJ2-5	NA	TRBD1	CSVTRGHTETQYF	TGCAGCGTGACCAGGGGGCATACGGAGACCCAGTACTTC
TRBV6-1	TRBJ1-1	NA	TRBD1	CASTSDRGAEAFF	TGTGCCAGCACCTCGGACAGGGGCGCTGAAGCTTTCTTT
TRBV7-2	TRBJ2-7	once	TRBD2	CASSLAVGGPYEQYF	TGTGCCAGCAGCTTAGCTGTGGGAGGGCCTTACGAGCAGTACTTC
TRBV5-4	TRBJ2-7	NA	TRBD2	CASSWGLAGELGEQYF	TGTGCCAGCAGCTGGGGACTAGCGGGAGAGTTGGGCGAGCAGTACTTC
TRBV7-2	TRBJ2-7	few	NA	CASSFEWAREQYF	TGTGCCAGCAGCTTTGAGTGGGCCCGAGAGCAGTACTTC
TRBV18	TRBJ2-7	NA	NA	CASSPPRGYGEQYF	TGTGCCAGCTCACCCCCCCGGGGGTACGGGGAGCAGTACTTC
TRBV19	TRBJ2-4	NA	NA	CASSVHSGNIQYF	TGTGCCAGTAGTGTCCATTCGGGAAACATTCAGTACTTC
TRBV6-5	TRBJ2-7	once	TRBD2	CASSIGPSGRRQYF	TGTGCCAGCAGTATTGGACCTAGCGGGAGGCGGCAGTACTTC
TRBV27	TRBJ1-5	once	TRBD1	CASNPTGANQPQHF	TGTGCCAGCAATCCCACAGGGGCCAATCAGCCCCAGCATTTT
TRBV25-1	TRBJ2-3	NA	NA	CASRGVTARGTDTQYF	TGTGCCAGCAGGGGAGTAACAGCTAGGGGCACAGATACGCAGTATTTT
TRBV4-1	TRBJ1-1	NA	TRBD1	CASRRQGALGNTEAFF	TGCGCCAGCCGTCGGCAGGGGGCGCTTGGGAACACTGAAGCTTTCTTT
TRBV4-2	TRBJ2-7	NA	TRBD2	CASSQGGREREQYF	TGTGCCAGCAGCCAAGGGGGGAGGGAGCGAGAGCAGTACTTC
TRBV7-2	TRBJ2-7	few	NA	CASSLASSGYEQYF	TGTGCCAGCAGCTTAGCGTCAAGCGGGTACGAGCAGTACTTC
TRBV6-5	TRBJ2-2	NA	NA	CASSYSGAPNTGELFF	TGTGCCAGCAGTTACTCTGGGGCCCCGAACACCGGGGAGCTGTTTTTT
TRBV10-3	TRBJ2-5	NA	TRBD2	CAISERLAGGETQYF	TGTGCCATCAGTGAGCGGCTAGCGGGCGGGGAGACCCAGTACTTC
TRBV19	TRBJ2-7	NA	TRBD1	CASSPYYDRGRDEQYF	TGTGCCAGTAGTCCTTATTACGACAGGGGGCGAGACGAGCAGTACTTC
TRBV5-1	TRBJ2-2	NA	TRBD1	CASSLGGPGELFF	TGCGCCAGCAGCTTAGGGGGCCCCGGGGAGCTGTTTTTT
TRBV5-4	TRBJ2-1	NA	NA	CASSAGFQRNEQFF	TGTGCCAGCAGCGCGGGTTTCCAGCGCAATGAGCAGTTCTTC
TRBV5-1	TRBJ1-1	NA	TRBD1	CASSLAYARGTEAFF	TGCGCCAGCAGTCTGGCCTATGCCAGGGGGACTGAAGCTTTCTTT
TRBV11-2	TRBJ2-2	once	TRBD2	CASSLTSGSRMNTGELFF	TGTGCCAGCAGCTTAACTAGCGGGAGTAGGATGAACACCGGGGAGCTGTTTTTT
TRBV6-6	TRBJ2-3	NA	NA	CASSYSPVTDTQYF	TGTGCCAGCAGTTACTCTCCTGTCACAGATACGCAGTATTTT